The 15 T cell receptor beta chains listed next were all sequenced from one sample in a study of beta chain features in type 1 diabetes. The isolated RNA, all of it, was reverse transcribed, so expressed TCRB transcripts were what got sequenced. Profiled with immunoSEQ multiplex PCR; TCRdb holds only in-frame clones, not every one. The sample carries more than 150,000 clones, roughly 9.1% recorded once. The specimen was central memory CD4+ T cells from blood. The receptors were sampled from a woman aged 18-30 years in good health.

The table lists this clone with a few counts. V is TRBV21-1 and J is TRBJ2-4; TRBD1 reflects the table's D call only, with no check against the DNA. TRBV21-1 is a pseudogene. The CDR3 spans 15 residues. CDR3 loop: CASSPGFQAKNIQYF. The CDR3 DNA reads TGTGCCAGCAGCCCAGGGTTTCAAGCCAAAAACATTCAGTACTTC.

The rearrangement joins TRBV9 to TRBJ1-1, with 7 bases lining up with TRBD1. The trim removed 0 bases at V and 8 bases at J, leaving 10 bases unmatched. CDR3 size: 15 residues. Germline V lookup: CDR1 SGDLS, CDR2 YYNGEE. CDR3 sequence reads: CASSVGRQGFHEAFF. CDR3 bases: TGTGCCAGCAGCGTAGGTAGACAGGGCTTCCACGAAGCTTTCTTT.

This clone was detected a few times. This chain links TRBV4-2 with TRBJ2-3, with D possibly being TRBD2 (5 bases). Looked up from germline, CDR1 is LGHNA and CDR2 is YNFKEQ. CDR3 length: 15 amino acids. Trimming took off 1 base at V and 1 base at J, with 9 bases between the two ends. CDR3 in amino acids: CASSQGASRTDTQYF. For the CDR3, the DNA is TGTGCCAGCAGCCAAGGGGCTAGCCGCACAGATACGCAGTATTTT.

This clone has a handful of counts. The chain employs TRBV30 and TRBJ2-3; D is perhaps TRBD2 (6 bases). This CDR3 region has 14 residues. Germline V gene lookup returns CDR1 GTSNPN and CDR2 SVGIG (reference sequence). Trimming removed 5 bases at V and 6 bases at J, with 18 bases between. CDR3 in amino acids: CAWGTGGLADTQYF. For the CDR3, the DNA is TGTGCCTGGGGGACCGGTGGGCTAGCGGATACGCAGTATTTT.

This clone was detected many times. The chain has TRBV29-1 and TRBJ2-3, with 13 bases matching TRBD2. The trim removed 2 bases at V and 0 bases at J, leaving 8 bases unmatched. CDR3 length: 18 residues. Germline loops: CDR1 SQVTM, CDR2 ANQGSEA. The CDR3 protein is CSVEFAGTSGTSTDTQYF. In DNA form, the CDR3 reads TGCAGCGTTGAATTCGCCGGGACTAGCGGGACCAGCACAGATACGCAGTATTTT.

This chain joins TRBV2 and TRBJ1-5; perhaps TRBD1 as D (5 bases). CDR1 SNHLY and CDR2 FYNNEI come from the germline V gene. There are 13 residues in the CDR3. Trimming shortened V by 6 bases and J by 4 bases, and 10 bases separated the two germline ends. CDR3 loop: CASRANRNQPQHF. The CDR3 DNA sequence: TGTGCCAGCAGGGCAAACAGGAATCAGCCCCAGCATTTT.

This clone was observed once. The chain joins TRBV7-8 to TRBJ2-2; maybe TRBD1 (5 bases). This CDR3 spans 14 amino acids. Germline CDR1 and CDR2: SGHVS and FQNEAQ. The V end was cut by 3 bases, the J end by 5 bases, with 10 bases between. The CDR3 DNA is TGTGCCAGCAGCTTGGGGCCCCGGACCGGGGAGCTGTTTTTT. Translation: CASSLGPRTGELFF.

This clone was observed a handful of times. The chain employs TRBV7-3 and TRBJ2-1; weak D call: TRBD2 (5 bases). Trimming took 1 base from V and 10 from J, leaving 8 bases between them. The CDR3 contains 12 residues. The V gene's germline CDR1 is SGHTA and CDR2 FQGTGA. This CDR3 is CASSLNPGEQFF. CDR3 coding DNA: TGTGCCAGCAGCTTAAACCCGGGGGAGCAGTTCTTC.

This clone was seen more than once but under ten times. This chain links TRBV9 with TRBJ2-3; 9 nucleotides agree with TRBD1. The CDR3 consists of 15 residues. Trimming at V came to 3 bases and at J to 3 bases, leaving 5 bases not matched to a gene. CDR1 and CDR2 from the germline V gene are SGDLS and YYNGEE. Written as DNA, the CDR3 is TGTGCCAGCAGCGCCCGACAGGGGGGGACAGATACGCAGTATTTT. Amino acid sequence: CASSARQGGTDTQYF. Full variable domain (remainder filled in from reference TRBV9 and TRBJ2-3): DSGVTQTPKHLITATGQRVTLRCSPRSGDLSVYWYQQSLDQGLQFLIQYYNGEERAKGNILERFSAQQFPDLHSELNLSSLELGDSALYFCASSARQGGTDTQYFGPGTRLTVL.

The V and J genes are TRBV2 and TRBJ1-1; D not certain. This CDR3 contains 14 residues. The V gene's germline CDR1 is SNHLY and CDR2 FYNNEI. V gave up 6 bases and J gave up 4 bases, with 15 bases separating them. Here the CDR3 reads CASSSRNTGTEAFF. CDR3 in DNA: TGTGCCAGCAGCAGCCGAAACACGGGCACTGAAGCTTTCTTT.

In this sample, this clone turned up many times. This sequence joins TRBV29-1 and TRBJ1-2; D perhaps matches TRBD1 (5 bases). Trimming shortened V by 7 bases and J by 8 bases, and 17 bases separated the two germline ends. The CDR3 spans 12 residues. CDR1 and CDR2 from the germline V gene are SQVTM and ANQGSEA. The CDR3 here is CSGGPGLKGYTF. CDR3 sequence (DNA): TGCAGCGGGGGCCCAGGGTTGAAAGGCTACACCTTC.

To note about this clone: Other DNA sequences within the sample encode an identical CDR3. The chain carries TRBV18 and TRBJ1-2, with 9 bases identical to TRBD1. Trimming cost V 3 bases and J 4 bases; bases outside gene matches: 0. There are 13 residues in the CDR3. CDR1 and CDR2 (germline): KGHSH, LQKENI. The CDR3 loop reads CASSPDRGYGYTF. CDR3 bases: TGTGCCAGCTCACCGGACAGGGGCTATGGCTACACCTTC.

The chain combines TRBV4-1 with TRBJ1-1; D possibly corresponds to TRBD1 (5 bases). Trimming removed 5 bases from V and 8 bases from J, with 15 bases in between. Germline V gene lookup returns CDR1 MGHRA and CDR2 YSYEKL. This CDR3 is built from 13 residues. CDR3 in amino acids: CASSEFGGTEAFF. The CDR3 region has the DNA TGCGCCAGCAGCGAATTCGGGGGGACCGAAGCTTTCTTT.

This chain joins TRBV2 and TRBJ1-6; D unresolved. The ends were cut back, 3 bases at V and 10 bases at J, with 10 bases in the middle. This CDR3 has 13 amino acids. In germline, CDR1 is SNHLY, CDR2 FYNNEI. The CDR3 DNA is TGTGCCAGCAGTGACGAGAGGGAATCACCCCTCCACTTT. Residues: CASSDERESPLHF.

This clone has just a few counts. The rearrangement joins TRBV12-5 to TRBJ2-3; TRBD1 might be the D (6 bases). V lost 3 bases, J lost 6 bases, and 16 bases lay in between. The CDR3 runs 15 residues. Per germline, CDR1 LGHNT and CDR2 FRNRAP. The CDR3 sequence is CASGFRDNARDTQYF. CDR3 nucleotides: TGTGCTAGTGGTTTCAGGGACAACGCACGCGATACGCAGTATTTT. The full variable domain, its missing parts supplied by reference TRBV12-5 and TRBJ2-3, is DARVTQTPRHKVTEMGQEVTMRCQPILGHNTVFWYRQTMMQGLELLAYFRNRAPLDDSGMPKDRFSAEMPDATLATLKIQPSEPRDSAVYFCASGFRDNARDTQYFGPGTRLTVL.